This is a list of T cell receptor beta chains from one sample in a study of blood T cells in healthy people across ages. MiXCR was run by TCRdb on the 5' RACE reads, yielding one entry per CDR3 protein. This table holds about 1.4 million distinct CDR3 sequences, approximately 59% found once. The sequencing input was blood. The receptors here all came from a man aged 18 to 30 in good health. The CDR3 runs from the conserved cysteine through the conserved F or W. Each record gives: V gene, J gene, clone size, D gene, CDR3 DNA, CDR3 protein. D genes are given only for firm matches. Expanded clones are given a class, and other clones once, few, many or no size at all.

TRBV28	TRBJ1-2	-	-	TGTGCCAGCAGTTTTTCAGGCAGATATGGCTACACCTTC	CASSFSGRYGYTF
TRBV28	TRBJ1-2	-	-	TGTGCCAGCAGTGTCACAGTTCAACCCCCTGGCTACACCTTC	CASSVTVQPPGYTF
TRBV7-2	TRBJ1-1	few	-	TGTGCCAGCAGCTTAGCGGGGTATGAAGCTTTCTTT	CASSLAGYEAFF
TRBV10-3	TRBJ1-2	few	-	TGTGCCATCAGTGGAGAGAGACTCGCGTATGGCTACACCTTC	CAISGERLAYGYTF
TRBV7-2	TRBJ2-7	-	TRBD2	TGTGCCAGCAGCTTCCGCGCTAGCGGGATTAACGAGCAGTACTTC	CASSFRASGINEQYF
TRBV7-2	TRBJ1-1	-	-	TGTGCCAGCAGCTTTATGGAGACCCGAGCTTTCTTT	CASSFMETRAFF
TRBV6-2/TRBV6-3	TRBJ1-2	-	TRBD1	TGTGCCACCACTACGGGACAGATTAACTATGGCTACACCTTC	CATTTGQINYGYTF
TRBV12-3/TRBV12-4	TRBJ1-2	-	-	TGTGCCAGCAGTATTCCGCCCGGGGGCTACACCTTC	CASSIPPGGYTF
TRBV28	TRBJ2-1	-	-	TGTGCCAGCAGACCCCCGGGGTTCGGTAGACAAGAGACCCAGTTCTTC	CASRPPGFGRQETQFF
TRBV12-5	TRBJ1-5	-	-	TGTGCTAGTGGTTTGGGCTGGGATCAGCCCCAGCATTTT	CASGLGWDQPQHF
TRBV29-1	TRBJ2-3	-	-	TGCAGCAGCCGCCCGACCCACAGGATTGCAGATACGCAGTATTTT	CSSRPTHRIADTQYF
TRBV5-1	TRBJ2-2	-	-	TGCGCCAGCAGCTTGGAGGGACATGGGGCCGGGGAGCTGTTTTTT	CASSLEGHGAGELFF
TRBV7-2	TRBJ1-2	-	TRBD1	TGTGCCAGCAGCTTAGCCCTAGCAGGGGGATATGGCTACACCTTC	CASSLALAGGYGYTF
TRBV7-2	TRBJ2-1	few	-	TGTGCCAGCAGCTTAGAAGGATCGGGGCCTGGGGGCAATGAGCAGTTCTTC	CASSLEGSGPGGNEQFF
TRBV4-2	TRBJ2-6	-	-	TGTGCCAGCAGCCAAGTACCTCCGGGAACTGGGGCCAACGTCCTGACTTTC	CASSQVPPGTGANVLTF
TRBV6-5	TRBJ1-4	-	-	TGTGCCAGCCGGGGGGGCCCCGGGGGCGAAAAACTGTTTTTT	CASRGGPGGEKLFF
TRBV7-8	TRBJ2-7	-	-	TGTGCCAGCAGCTTATACCCAGGGCTGGCCTACGAGCAGTACTTC	CASSLYPGLAYEQYF
TRBV4-1	TRBJ2-7	-	-	TGCGCCAGCAGCCAAGATCAGGTACTTTTAGTAGGCGAGCAGTACTTC	CASSQDQVLLVGEQYF
TRBV7-8	TRBJ2-3	-	-	TGTGCCAGCAGCTTAGTAGGGGAGAGAGATACGCAGTATTTT	CASSLVGERDTQYF
TRBV7-9	TRBJ2-3	-	-	TGTGCCAGCAGCTTAACCGTCGGCACAGATACGCAGTATTTT	CASSLTVGTDTQYF
TRBV5-1	TRBJ2-5	-	TRBD1	TGCGCCAGCTCTACAGGGGGCACGGGAACAGAGACCCAGTACTTC	CASSTGGTGTETQYF
TRBV11-2	TRBJ2-7	-	-	TGTGCCAGCAGCTTAGTCGGACTTACACTCTCCTACGAGCAGTACTTC	CASSLVGLTLSYEQYF